This TCR beta chain was retrieved from a study of shared clonotypes between healthy human individuals. General study results and limits: Investigators collected only blood, and repertoires in tissues likely differ.

Libraries were prepared by immunoSEQ multiplex PCR; TCRdb keeps only in-frame clonotypes and omits some of them. The profile shows 600,000 to 700,000 clones, 73% of them singletons. In germline, CDR1 is SGHRS, CDR2 YFSETQ. The CDR3 covers 16 residues. V was pared by 4 bases and J by 10 bases, with 11 bases of the junction left unmatched. In regard to this clone: Its target is unknown.

V gene TRBV5-1 combines with J gene TRBJ2-1; TRBD2 matches 13 bases. The sequencing sample was made of memory CD4+ T cells sorted from blood. Sample subset: CD45RA-negative fraction. This clonotype was obtained from a woman in her twenties or thirties in good health. CDR3 bases: TGCGCCAGCAGCACCGGGACTAGCGGGACTCCTCTGGAGCAGTTCTTC. Its translation: CASSTGTSGTPLEQFF. Looking up the rest from reference TRBV5-1 and TRBJ2-1 gives the full variable domain: KAGVTQTPRYLIKTRGQQVTLSCSPISGHRSVSWYQQTPGQGLQFLFEYFSETQRNKGNFPGRFSGRQFSNSRSEMNVSTLELGDSALYLCASSTGTSGTPLEQFFGPGTRLTVL.